This T cell receptor beta chain was recorded in a study of sequential checkpoint blockade in melanoma. Assay used: immunoSEQ multiplex PCR; TCRdb lists only in-frame clones, some missing. The data hold 9,000 to 9,500 clones, with roughly a quarter observed a single time. V was cut by 2 bases and J by 0 bases, with 13 bases left in between. CDR1 is SGHNT, CDR2 YENEEA, per germline. This CDR3 has 16 amino acids. At least ten counts were recorded for this clone. Sample treatment: randomized to nivolumab then ipilimumab (arm A) or the reverse (arm B). The chain uses TRBV11-3 and TRBJ1-1; D unclear. The sample in question was tumor tissue (inferred from file names), obtained from a patient given nivolumab and ipilimumab in sequence. This clonotype was obtained from a human donor with melanoma. The CDR3 bases are TGTGCCAGCAGCTTACGGTCACCTGGCATGAACACTGAAGCTTTCTTT. It is translated as CASSLRSPGMNTEAFF.